This TCR beta chain was sequenced in a study of T cells in women clearing cervical HPV infection. Using immunoSEQ multiplex PCR, the repertoire was profiled, and TCRdb retains in-frame clones only, with some absent. The sample totals 31,000 or so clones; its top ten clones hold about 4.5%. The sequenced sample consisted of blood buffy coat. The sequence was obtained from a woman between 18 and 75 years old with a cervical HPV16 infection that either progressed to CIN3+ or cleared (not recorded which).

The CDR3 DNA, read in part, is TGTGCCACCCTTCGCGGCTCAGGGAGATGGGAAGAGACG. It yields the protein CATLRGSGRWEET. The full-length CDR3 reads as CATLRGSGRWEETQYF. V and J are TRBV6-2 or TRBV6-3 and TRBJ2-3; perhaps D is TRBD1 or TRBD2 (5 bases each). Read coverage stops 3 residues before the CDR3 terminus; the germline J gene supplies the remainder. This CDR3 contains 16 residues. Germline CDR1 MNHEY, CDR2 SVGEGT.